This T cell receptor beta chain originates from a study of blood T cells in healthy people across ages. Study findings and constraints: A roughly linear fall in TCR beta diversity per million T cells was seen with increasing age. There were more naive CD4+ cells and higher diversity in long-lived donors than in aged donors. Donor CMV status, an unknown factor, possibly confounded changes in expanded clonotypes.

The use of a sample-barcoded 5' primer and a J-beta primer mix characterized a second PCR of about 7 to 12 cycles. MiXCR was run by TCRdb on the 5' RACE reads, yielding one entry per CDR3 protein. Of about 570,000 distinct CDR3 sequences listed, 25% to 30% were seen once; the top ten hold under 20%. This clonotype was recorded a few times. Its antigen is still unknown. The V gene's germline CDR1 is SGDLS and CDR2 YYNGEE. Trimming removed 3 bases from V and 5 bases from J, with 8 bases in between. The CDR3 contains 12 residues. The sequencing sample was made of blood. The chain recombines TRBV9 with TRBJ2-5; no definite D call. The sequence was obtained from a woman aged 70-85 years in good health. CDR3 coding DNA: TGTGCCAGCAGCGCTAACGGGGAGACCCAGTACTTC. Translation: CASSANGETQYF.